This is a list of T cell receptor beta chains from one sample in a study of OX40 agonist ivuxolimab in advanced cancers. Produced via immunoSEQ multiplex PCR; TCRdb's table is partial and in-frame only. The sample shows 65,000 to 100,000 clones, around nine tenths of them seen only once. The source material was CD4+ or CD8+ T cells sorted from blood, sampled in a trial of the OX40 agonist ivuxolimab. Receptor source: an adult with an advanced solid tumor such as melanoma, head and neck, liver or kidney cancer. CDR3s include the opening cysteine and the closing phenylalanine or tryptophan. Fields, in order: CDR3 DNA, CDR3 protein, J gene, D gene, V gene, clone size. A D gene is named only where the DNA matches it firmly. Size is omitted from some rows. Given values are once, few, many or a class for expanded clones.

CDR3nt: TGTGCCAGCAGCCAAGTTCCCTGGTCTAGCGGAAGCACAGATACGCAGTATTTT
CDR3aa: CASSQVPWSSGSTDTQYF
j_gene: TRBJ2-3
d_gene: TRBD2
v_gene: TRBV4-2
abundance: .

CDR3nt: TGTGCCAGCAGTGAAATAACTAGCACAGATACGCAGTATTTT
CDR3aa: CASSEITSTDTQYF
j_gene: TRBJ2-3
d_gene: .
v_gene: TRBV6-1
abundance: once

CDR3nt: TGCGCCAGCAGTGAGTCGTGGGGAGGGGTGGGCGAGCAGTACTTC
CDR3aa: CASSESWGGVGEQYF
j_gene: TRBJ2-7
d_gene: TRBD2
v_gene: TRBV10-2
abundance: .

CDR3nt: TGTGCCAGCACCATGGGGGGGGGCGTAACCGGGGAGCTGTTTTTT
CDR3aa: CASTMGGGVTGELFF
j_gene: TRBJ2-2
d_gene: .
v_gene: TRBV27
abundance: .

CDR3nt: TGTGCTAGCAGCTCCTTTCCTGGGGACTTGATGAAGGAGACCCAGTACTTC
CDR3aa: CASSSFPGDLMKETQYF
j_gene: TRBJ2-5
d_gene: .
v_gene: TRBV7-7
abundance: .

CDR3nt: TGTGCCAGCAGCTTAGTGGGGAGCACTGAAGCTTTCTTT
CDR3aa: CASSLVGSTEAFF
j_gene: TRBJ1-1
d_gene: .
v_gene: TRBV7-2
abundance: .

CDR3nt: TGTGCCAGCAGCTTAGGGGGGCGCGGCACAGATACGCAGTATTTT
CDR3aa: CASSLGGRGTDTQYF
j_gene: TRBJ2-3
d_gene: .
v_gene: TRBV7-2
abundance: .

CDR3nt: TGTGCCAGCTCACCGGAGGCAGGGGATCATGGCTACACCTTC
CDR3aa: CASSPEAGDHGYTF
j_gene: TRBJ1-2
d_gene: .
v_gene: TRBV18
abundance: .

CDR3nt: TGTGCCAGCAGAGGGTCCGCGGGGATTGACAATGAGCAGTTCTTC
CDR3aa: CASRGSAGIDNEQFF
j_gene: TRBJ2-1
d_gene: .
v_gene: TRBV7-9
abundance: .

CDR3nt: TGTGCCAGCAGCTTGAGAGCGGGAGCCGGTAACACCGGGGAGCTGTTTTTT
CDR3aa: CASSLRAGAGNTGELFF
j_gene: TRBJ2-2
d_gene: TRBD2
v_gene: TRBV11-2
abundance: .

CDR3nt: TGTGCCAGCGCCACGTTTGGTGGCACAGATACGCAGTATTTT
CDR3aa: CASATFGGTDTQYF
j_gene: TRBJ2-3
d_gene: .
v_gene: TRBV25-1
abundance: .

CDR3nt: TGTGCCAGCAGTTTATCACCTGGGGACCAAGAGACCCAGTACTTC
CDR3aa: CASSLSPGDQETQYF
j_gene: TRBJ2-5
d_gene: .
v_gene: TRBV27
abundance: once

CDR3nt: TGTGCCAGCAGCTTCCGGGAGGCCCATTCTCAGGAGCAGTACTTC
CDR3aa: CASSFREAHSQEQYF
j_gene: TRBJ2-7
d_gene: TRBD2
v_gene: TRBV7-8
abundance: .

CDR3nt: TGTGCCAGCAGCTTAGGACTGCACTCTGGGGCCAACGTCCTGACTTTC
CDR3aa: CASSLGLHSGANVLTF
j_gene: TRBJ2-6
d_gene: .
v_gene: TRBV7-9
abundance: .

CDR3nt: TGTGCCAGCAGCTTGGGCCTACGGACTACCTATGAGCAGTTCTTC
CDR3aa: CASSLGLRTTYEQFF
j_gene: TRBJ2-1
d_gene: .
v_gene: TRBV5-5
abundance: .

CDR3nt: TGTGCCAGCAGCCCCATCAGGAGCTCCTACAATGAGCAGTTCTTC
CDR3aa: CASSPIRSSYNEQFF
j_gene: TRBJ2-1
d_gene: .
v_gene: TRBV5-5
abundance: .

CDR3nt: TGTGCCAGCAGACCCTCCGGGACAGACAGACAGCCCCAGCATTTT
CDR3aa: CASRPSGTDRQPQHF
j_gene: TRBJ1-5
d_gene: TRBD1
v_gene: TRBV6-5
abundance: .

CDR3nt: TGTGCCAGCAGCCCGCCGGGACAGGGGCCGAGCTACACCTTC
CDR3aa: CASSPPGQGPSYTF
j_gene: TRBJ1-2
d_gene: TRBD1
v_gene: TRBV5-6
abundance: .

CDR3nt: TGTGCCTGGAGTCGCTCTGGAAACACCATATATTTT
CDR3aa: CAWSRSGNTIYF
j_gene: TRBJ1-3
d_gene: .
v_gene: TRBV30
abundance: once

CDR3nt: TGTGCCAGCAGCCCCGACAGGAGCTCCTACAATGAGCAGTTCTTC
CDR3aa: CASSPDRSSYNEQFF
j_gene: TRBJ2-1
d_gene: .
v_gene: TRBV7-3
abundance: .

CDR3nt: TGTGCCACCAGCAGAGACAGTGCAACTAATGAAAAACTGTTTTTT
CDR3aa: CATSRDSATNEKLFF
j_gene: TRBJ1-4
d_gene: .
v_gene: TRBV15
abundance: .

CDR3nt: TGTGCCTGGAGTGTACGTCGGACGGGACTAGTCGCATACGAGCAGTACTTC
CDR3aa: CAWSVRRTGLVAYEQYF
j_gene: TRBJ2-7
d_gene: TRBD2
v_gene: TRBV30
abundance: .

CDR3nt: TGTGCCAGCAGTTTATCCCAGGGGAACTACAATGAGCAGTTCTTC
CDR3aa: CASSLSQGNYNEQFF
j_gene: TRBJ2-1
d_gene: .
v_gene: TRBV27
abundance: .

CDR3nt: TGCAGTGCTAAGAGGGGAAGGGCCCAGTACTTC
CDR3aa: CSAKRGRAQYF
j_gene: TRBJ2-5
d_gene: .
v_gene: TRBV20-1
abundance: .

CDR3nt: TGTGCCAGCAGCAAGCCTTTGGCAGCAGAGCAGTACTTC
CDR3aa: CASSKPLAAEQYF
j_gene: TRBJ2-7
d_gene: .
v_gene: TRBV11-2
abundance: .

CDR3nt: TGTGCCAGCAGCTTCGGACATCAAGAGACCCAGTACTTC
CDR3aa: CASSFGHQETQYF
j_gene: TRBJ2-5
d_gene: .
v_gene: TRBV11-2
abundance: .

CDR3nt: TGTGCCAGCAGTCCTCCTTTTGGGCAGACCTATGGCTACACCTTC
CDR3aa: CASSPPFGQTYGYTF
j_gene: TRBJ1-2
d_gene: .
v_gene: TRBV28
abundance: .

CDR3nt: TGCAGCGTTCGGCGGGGGGAACTGCTTTCCTACAATGAGCAGTTCTTC
CDR3aa: CSVRRGELLSYNEQFF
j_gene: TRBJ2-1
d_gene: TRBD2
v_gene: TRBV29-1
abundance: .

CDR3nt: TGTGCCAGCAGCTTAAGGGGCGAGAGCACAGATACGCAGTATTTT
CDR3aa: CASSLRGESTDTQYF
j_gene: TRBJ2-3
d_gene: .
v_gene: TRBV7-3
abundance: .

CDR3nt: TGTGCCAGCAGCTTATCGGGCAGTGGAAACACCATATATTTT
CDR3aa: CASSLSGSGNTIYF
j_gene: TRBJ1-3
d_gene: .
v_gene: TRBV11-3
abundance: .

CDR3nt: TGTGCCAGCTCACCAGGGCAGGAAAGAGGTCAGCCCCAGCATTTT
CDR3aa: CASSPGQERGQPQHF
j_gene: TRBJ1-5
d_gene: .
v_gene: TRBV18
abundance: .

CDR3nt: TGTGCCAGCAGCCCGGGACAGGTGAGAATTAACGAGCAGTTCTTC
CDR3aa: CASSPGQVRINEQFF
j_gene: TRBJ2-1
d_gene: TRBD1
v_gene: TRBV7-3
abundance: .

CDR3nt: TGTGCCAGCAGCAAAGACAGCAACACTGAAGCTTTCTTT
CDR3aa: CASSKDSNTEAFF
j_gene: TRBJ1-1
d_gene: .
v_gene: TRBV7-6
abundance: .

CDR3nt: TGTGCCAGTAGTCGCCAAGGTCTTCTAAACGAGCAGTACTTC
CDR3aa: CASSRQGLLNEQYF
j_gene: TRBJ2-7
d_gene: .
v_gene: TRBV19
abundance: .

CDR3nt: TGTGCCAGCAGTTTCACGACTAGCGGATTCCAAGAGACCCAGTACTTC
CDR3aa: CASSFTTSGFQETQYF
j_gene: TRBJ2-5
d_gene: TRBD2
v_gene: TRBV28
abundance: .

CDR3nt: TGTGCCAGCAGCCCCCAGGGAAACATTCAGTACTTC
CDR3aa: CASSPQGNIQYF
j_gene: TRBJ2-4
d_gene: .
v_gene: TRBV7-9
abundance: .

CDR3nt: TGCGCCAGCAGCCAAGATTCCGGGACAGGGGGCCAAAGAGGGTACAATGAGCAGTTCTTC
CDR3aa: CASSQDSGTGGQRGYNEQFF
j_gene: TRBJ2-1
d_gene: TRBD1
v_gene: TRBV4-3
abundance: .

CDR3nt: TGTGCCAGCAGCTTAATTACGACTAGCGGTTACAATGAGCAGTTCTTC
CDR3aa: CASSLITTSGYNEQFF
j_gene: TRBJ2-1
d_gene: TRBD2
v_gene: TRBV7-2
abundance: once

CDR3nt: TGTGCCAGCAGCTTGGTCGGTGAGACCCAGTACTTC
CDR3aa: CASSLVGETQYF
j_gene: TRBJ2-5
d_gene: .
v_gene: TRBV5-4
abundance: .

CDR3nt: TGTGCCATCAGTGAGTCGGGGAGCCGAACCAACTATGGCTACACCTTC
CDR3aa: CAISESGSRTNYGYTF
j_gene: TRBJ1-2
d_gene: .
v_gene: TRBV10-3
abundance: .

CDR3nt: TGCGCCAGCAGCCTTCCGAGAGGAAACCATTACGAGCAGTACTTC
CDR3aa: CASSLPRGNHYEQYF
j_gene: TRBJ2-7
d_gene: .
v_gene: TRBV5-1
abundance: .

CDR3nt: TGTGCCAGTAACATACACCAGAACTATGGCTACACCTTC
CDR3aa: CASNIHQNYGYTF
j_gene: TRBJ1-2
d_gene: .
v_gene: TRBV19
abundance: .

CDR3nt: TGTGCCAGCAGCCGGAGGATACTAGATACGCAGTATTTT
CDR3aa: CASSRRILDTQYF
j_gene: TRBJ2-3
d_gene: .
v_gene: TRBV5-6
abundance: .

CDR3nt: TGTGCTAGTGGTCCGGGGGACGGCAATCAGCCCCAGCATTTT
CDR3aa: CASGPGDGNQPQHF
j_gene: TRBJ1-5
d_gene: .
v_gene: TRBV12-5
abundance: .

CDR3nt: TGTGCCAGCAGCGTAGGTACTAGCGTTGAAACCGGGGAGCTGTTTTTT
CDR3aa: CASSVGTSVETGELFF
j_gene: TRBJ2-2
d_gene: TRBD2
v_gene: TRBV9
abundance: few

CDR3nt: TGTGCCAGCAGCTTAGTAGATGTACGCACGGAGACCCAGTACTTC
CDR3aa: CASSLVDVRTETQYF
j_gene: TRBJ2-5
d_gene: .
v_gene: TRBV7-6
abundance: .

CDR3nt: TGTGCCAGCAGGGGGCAGTTAGAGACTGAAGCTTTCTTT
CDR3aa: CASRGQLETEAFF
j_gene: TRBJ1-1
d_gene: .
v_gene: TRBV28
abundance: .

CDR3nt: TGTGCCAGTAGAACTAGCGGGATCGAGACCCAGTACTTC
CDR3aa: CASRTSGIETQYF
j_gene: TRBJ2-5
d_gene: TRBD2
v_gene: TRBV19
abundance: .

CDR3nt: TGTGCCAGCAGCCGTGGGGGGAGAGGGACCCAGTACTTC
CDR3aa: CASSRGGRGTQYF
j_gene: TRBJ2-5
d_gene: .
v_gene: TRBV7-2
abundance: once

CDR3nt: TGTGCCAGCAGTTCACCGGCAGGGACTCGCAATCAGCCCCAGCATTTT
CDR3aa: CASSSPAGTRNQPQHF
j_gene: TRBJ1-5
d_gene: .
v_gene: TRBV28
abundance: .

CDR3nt: TGTGCCAGCAGACTAGCGGGGATCACAGATACGCAGTATTTT
CDR3aa: CASRLAGITDTQYF
j_gene: TRBJ2-3
d_gene: TRBD2
v_gene: TRBV7-3
abundance: .

CDR3nt: TGTGCCAGCTCGTATTCCGGAAATCAGGGGAGAAGTTATTACGAGCAGTACTTC
CDR3aa: CASSYSGNQGRSYYEQYF
j_gene: TRBJ2-7
d_gene: .
v_gene: TRBV18
abundance: .

CDR3nt: TGTGCCAGCAGACAAGAAGAGACCCAGTACTTC
CDR3aa: CASRQEETQYF
j_gene: TRBJ2-5
d_gene: .
v_gene: TRBV28
abundance: .